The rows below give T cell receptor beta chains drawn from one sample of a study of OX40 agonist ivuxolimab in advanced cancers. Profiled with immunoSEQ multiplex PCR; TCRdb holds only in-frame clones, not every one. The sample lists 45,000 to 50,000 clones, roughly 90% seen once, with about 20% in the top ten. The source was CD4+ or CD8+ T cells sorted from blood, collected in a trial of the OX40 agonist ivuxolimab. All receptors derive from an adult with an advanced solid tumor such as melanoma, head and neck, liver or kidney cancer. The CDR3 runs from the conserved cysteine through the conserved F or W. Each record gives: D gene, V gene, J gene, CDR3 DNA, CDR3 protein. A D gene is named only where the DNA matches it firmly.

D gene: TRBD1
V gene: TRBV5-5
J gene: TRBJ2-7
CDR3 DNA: TGTGCCAGCAGCTTAGGACAGGGGGCGACCTACGAGCAGTACTTC
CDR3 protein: CASSLGQGATYEQYF

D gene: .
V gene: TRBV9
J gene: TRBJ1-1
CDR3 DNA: TGTGCCAGCAGCGAATGGGACGGGGCGGTGCTCAACACTGAAGCTTTCTTT
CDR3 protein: CASSEWDGAVLNTEAFF

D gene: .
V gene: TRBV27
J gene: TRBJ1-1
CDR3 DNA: TGTGCCAGCAGCCCGGGACAAAAGGCTTCTGAAGCTTTCTTT
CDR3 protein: CASSPGQKASEAFF

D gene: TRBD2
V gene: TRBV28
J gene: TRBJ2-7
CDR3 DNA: TGTGCCAGCAGTCCGGGACTAGCAAGGTACGAGCAGTACTTC
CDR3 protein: CASSPGLARYEQYF

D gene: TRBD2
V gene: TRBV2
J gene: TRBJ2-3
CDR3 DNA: TGTGCCAGCAGAGACCGAGGACTAGCGGGAGGGCGATGGGGGTATTTT
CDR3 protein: CASRDRGLAGGRWGYF

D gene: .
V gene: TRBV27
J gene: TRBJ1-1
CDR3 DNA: TGTGCCAGCAGTTTTGGGGGGGGCGCCTTTGAAGCTTTCTTT
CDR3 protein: CASSFGGGAFEAFF

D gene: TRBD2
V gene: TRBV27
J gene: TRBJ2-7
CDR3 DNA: TGTGCCAGCAGTTTACCCCAGCGGGAGGCCACCTACGAGCAGTACTTC
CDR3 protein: CASSLPQREATYEQYF

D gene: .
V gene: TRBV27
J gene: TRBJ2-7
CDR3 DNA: TGTGCCAGCAGTTTATCGCCGACAGCTCACTACGAGCAGTACTTC
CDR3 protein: CASSLSPTAHYEQYF

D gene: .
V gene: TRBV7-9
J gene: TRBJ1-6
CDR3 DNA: TGTGCCAGCAGCTCTACAGGGAGCTCCTATAATTCACCCCTCCACTTT
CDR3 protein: CASSSTGSSYNSPLHF

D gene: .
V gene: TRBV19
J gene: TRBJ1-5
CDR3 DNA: TGTGCCAGTAGTACCCTTTTACCGTCGTACCAGCCCCAGCATTTT
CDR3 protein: CASSTLLPSYQPQHF